The T cell receptor (beta chain) described here comes from a study of OX40 agonist ivuxolimab in advanced cancers. Study-wide context: Ivuxolimab, which is an agonistic anti-OX40 (CD134) antibody, was administered to the patients. Earlier treatment with anti-PD-1, anti-PD-L1 or anti-CTLA-4 was permitted, and around 36% had received some.

Study-wide results and caveats: On average, a greater number of expanded clones characterised CD8+ T cells relative to CD4+. Some nonresponders additionally presented with little normalized T-cell clonal expansion.

The data were produced by immunoSEQ multiplex PCR, yet TCRdb's version contains in-frame clones alone and is incomplete. The sample records tens of thousands of clones, just under 90% being singletons. As concerns this clone: What it binds is not known.

The source was CD4+ or CD8+ T cells sorted from blood, collected in a trial of the OX40 agonist ivuxolimab. The clonotype originates from an adult with an advanced solid tumor such as melanoma, head and neck, liver or kidney cancer.

CDR3: CASNLGDLTYEQYF. Written as DNA, the CDR3 is TGTGCCAGCAACTTAGGGGACTTAACCTACGAGCAGTACTTC. The chain uses TRBV6-6 and TRBJ2-7; maybe TRBD2 (6 bases). The CDR3 contains 14 residues. CDR1 and CDR2 from the germline V gene are MNHNY and SVGAGI (reference sequence). The V end was cut by 7 bases, the J end by 2 bases, with 15 bases between.